The 31 T cell receptor beta chains reported below all come from one sample, sequenced in a study of human T cells and chemical hapten exposure. As to time point: healthy volunteer bleed at 2 weeks. Extraction yielded total RNA from whole blood (unfractionated). TCRdb re-called the RACE reads through MiXCR, storing one row per CDR3 protein. The table shows just over 90,000 distinct CDR3 sequences, with about 8.6% occurring only once. Sequenced material: whole blood. The receptors shown here come from a female donor in good health. Some clones in this sample may be carry-over from other donors' samples.

The chain carries TRBV27 and TRBJ2-5, with D perhaps TRBD2 (5 bases). The ends were cut back, 7 bases at V and 5 bases at J, with 14 bases in the middle. Germline CDR1 is MNHEY and CDR2 is SMNVEV (reference sequence). This CDR3 is 13 amino acids long. The CDR3 DNA reads as TGTGCCAGCACGGACCGGGAAGGCGAGACCCAGTACTTC. This translates into CASTDREGETQYF.

This clonotype showed up just a few times. V and J are TRBV7-9 and TRBJ1-1, with D possibly TRBD1 on 6 matching bases. Deletions cut 4 bases from V and 0 bases from J, with 24 bases between. This CDR3 has 19 amino acids. The germline CDR1 and CDR2 sequences are SEHNR and FQNEAQ (reference sequence). The CDR3 DNA sequence: TGTGCCAGCAGCTCTAGGGGGGCAGGGAGCAAGTTCGTGAACACTGAAGCTTTCTTT. Amino acid sequence: CASSSRGAGSKFVNTEAFF.

This clonotype has more than one count but fewer than ten. The chain uses TRBV12-3 or TRBV12-4 and TRBJ2-1; D uncertain. Trimming took 7 bases from V and 9 from J, leaving 19 bases between them. The CDR3 runs to 14 residues. Here the CDR3 reads CASTHRVGLPEQFF. CDR3 in DNA: TGTGCCAGCACCCATCGGGTTGGGCTTCCTGAGCAGTTCTTC.

The rearrangement uses TRBV5-1 and TRBJ2-3; D gene unclear. V lost 0 bases to trimming and J lost 5 bases, with 10 bases between them. CDR1 is SGHRS, CDR2 YFSETQ, per germline. The CDR3 has 14 residues. In DNA, the CDR3 is TGCGCCAGCAGCTTGGTCGGAGACAAAGATACGCAGTATTTT. It encodes CASSLVGDKDTQYF.

The rearrangement uses TRBV5-1 and TRBJ2-5; either TRBD1 or TRBD2 may supply D (5 bases each). Between the trimmed V and J ends, which lost 0 bases and 4 bases, there was a span of 13 bases. Germline V CDR1 and CDR2: SGHRS, YFSETQ. CDR3 length equals 15 residues. Here the CDR3 DNA reads TGCGCCAGCAGCTTGGGAGGGGACCACCGAGAGACCCAGTACTTC. Translation: CASSLGGDHRETQYF.

The chain uses TRBV28 and TRBJ2-5; TRBD1 might be the D (6 bases). Germline CDR1 and CDR2: MDHEN and SYDVKM. This CDR3 is 16 amino acids long. Trimming took off 6 bases at V and 3 bases at J, with 20 bases between the two ends. CDR3 sequence reads: CASRLPPGGGEETQYF. As DNA, the CDR3 is TGTGCCAGCAGATTACCCCCTGGGGGCGGTGAAGAGACCCAGTACTTC. The variable domain in full, completed from reference TRBV28 and TRBJ2-5, reads DVKVTQSSRYLVKRTGEKVFLECVQDMDHENMFWYRQDPGLGLRLIYFSYDVKMKEKGDIPEGYSVSREKKERFSLILESASTNQTSMYLCASRLPPGGGEETQYFGPGTRLLVL.

This chain joins TRBV4-1 and TRBJ1-2, with D possibly being TRBD1 (6 bases). This CDR3 contains 15 residues. CDR1 MGHRA and CDR2 YSYEKL come from the germline V gene. V dropped 1 base and J dropped 1 base, with 10 bases sitting between them. The CDR3 sequence: CASSQARGFNYGYTF. DNA of the CDR3: TGCGCCAGCAGCCAAGCGAGGGGGTTTAACTATGGCTACACCTTC.

This clonotype has just a few counts. The CDR3 nucleotides are TGTGCCATCAGTGGTCATACTAGCGGCCAAGAGACCCAGTACTTC. It is translated as CAISGHTSGQETQYF. V and J are TRBV10-3 and TRBJ2-5; 8 nucleotides agree with TRBD2. V lost 4 bases, J lost 1 base, and 5 bases stayed unmatched. The CDR3 spans 15 residues. CDR1 is ENHRY, CDR2 SYGVKD, per germline.

CDR3 bases: TGTGCCAGCAGTCCGACAGGGGTGTCGAAATCCTACGAGCAGTACTTC. Translation: CASSPTGVSKSYEQYF. This chain connects TRBV12-3 or TRBV12-4 to TRBJ2-7; 8 bases map to TRBD1. The CDR3 covers 16 residues. The junction had 10 bases not matched to a gene; V was cut back by 5 bases and J by 1 base.

The table lists this clonotype with a few counts. V and J are TRBV6-1 and TRBJ2-3; D perhaps matches TRBD2 (6 bases). V shed 1 base and J shed 0 bases, with 11 bases lying between them. The CDR3 totals 16 residues. Germline V gene sequence: CDR1 MNHNS, CDR2 SASEGT. In DNA, the CDR3 is TGTGCCAGCAGTGAAGTACTAGCCTTTAGCACAGATACGCAGTATTTT. Its translation: CASSEVLAFSTDTQYF.

This clonotype came up many times. The rearrangement links TRBV25-1 to TRBJ2-7; perhaps D is TRBD1 or TRBD2 (5 bases each). The CDR3 contains 13 residues. Germline V gene lookup returns CDR1 MGHDK and CDR2 SYGVNS. Between the trimmed V and J ends, which lost 8 bases and 0 bases, there was a span of 11 bases. DNA of the CDR3: TGTGCCAGCCGTCGGGACGGCTCCTACGAGCAGTACTTC. This sequence encodes CASRRDGSYEQYF.

The chain employs TRBV7-2 and TRBJ1-1; TRBD1 might be the D (5 bases). The CDR3 length is 13 residues. Trimming took off 4 bases at V and 4 bases at J, with 10 bases between the two ends. Germline-derived CDR1 and CDR2 are SGHTA and FQGNSA. The CDR3 DNA sequence: TGTGCCAGCAGCTCAGGAAGGGGCACTGAAGCTTTCTTT. Its protein product is CASSSGRGTEAFF.

This clonotype turned up a few times. V is TRBV7-8 and J is TRBJ2-3, with D maybe TRBD2 (6 bases). From germline, CDR1 is SGHVS and CDR2 FQNEAQ. The CDR3 totals 16 residues. V lost 5 bases and J 0 bases, leaving 15 bases between the germline ends. In DNA, the CDR3 is TGTGCCAGCAGCCTATCCTTAGGGACTAGCACAGATACGCAGTATTTT. It codes for CASSLSLGTSTDTQYF.

This clonotype was seen ten or more times. V is TRBV6-6 and J is TRBJ1-6, with D tentatively TRBD1 (5 bases). Trimming removed 5 bases at V and 7 bases at J, with 15 bases between. CDR3 size: 15 residues. The germline gives CDR1 MNHNY, CDR2 SVGAGI (reference sequence). Here the CDR3 DNA reads TGTGCCAGCAGTAAAGACAGCAACCGAAATTCACCCCTCCACTTT. It specifies CASSKDSNRNSPLHF.

V is TRBV2 and J is TRBJ1-2; D unclear. The CDR3 runs to 14 residues. CDR1 and CDR2 from the germline V gene are SNHLY and FYNNEI. V was cut by 5 bases and J by 0 bases, with 10 bases left in between. The CDR3 protein is CASSLLRANYGYTF. The DNA of the CDR3 is TGTGCCAGCAGTCTACTGCGAGCTAACTATGGCTACACCTTC.

In this sample, this clonotype turned up many times. The chain has TRBV27 and TRBJ1-5, with D hard to call. Germline loops: CDR1 MNHEY, CDR2 SMNVEV (reference sequence). The CDR3 has 15 amino acids. V gave up 6 bases and J gave up 0 bases, with 12 bases separating them. Written as DNA, the CDR3 is TGTGCCAGCAGAATAGTAGGTTATAGCAATCAGCCCCAGCATTTT. It codes for CASRIVGYSNQPQHF.

The gene calls are TRBV12-3 or TRBV12-4 and TRBJ2-7, with 7 bases fitting TRBD2. Trimming at V came to 8 bases and at J to 2 bases, leaving 6 bases not matched to a gene. There are 13 residues in the CDR3. The CDR3 coding sequence is TGTGCCAGCGGTTGGGCGGGAGCCTACGAGCAGTACTTC. Encoded protein: CASGWAGAYEQYF.

The CDR3 DNA follows: TGTGCCAGCAGCCAACTTGCAGGGGACCACGAGCAGTACTTC. Amino acid sequence: CASSQLAGDHEQYF. V is TRBV16 and J is TRBJ2-7; tentatively, D is TRBD1 (6 bases). The CDR3 runs to 14 residues. Germline CDR1 is KGHSY and CDR2 is FQNENV. Trimming shortened V by 2 bases and J by 5 bases, and 13 bases separated the two germline ends.

This clonotype showed up just a few times. Here the CDR3 DNA reads TGTGCCAGCAGTGCCCGACTTTTCCCAGAGACCCAGTACTTC. Its protein product is CASSARLFPETQYF. This chain joins TRBV6-5 and TRBJ2-5; unclear D gene. V was trimmed by 5 bases and J by 4 bases, leaving 14 bases between them. The CDR3 has 14 amino acids. Germline values: CDR1 MNHEY, CDR2 SVGAGI.

This clonotype was counted a few times. The chain carries TRBV30 and TRBJ1-5; D gene uncertain. Germline loops: CDR1 GTSNPN, CDR2 SVGIG (reference sequence). The CDR3 consists of 15 residues. V shed 0 bases and J shed 0 bases, with 9 bases lying between them. The CDR3 coding sequence is TGTGCCTGGAGTGTCGGGCGGAATAGCAATCAGCCCCAGCATTTT. Its translation is CAWSVGRNSNQPQHF.

V is TRBV12-5 and J is TRBJ1-1; D gene ambiguous. The CDR3 spans 14 residues. V dropped 2 bases and J dropped 5 bases, with 12 bases sitting between them. Per the germline V gene, CDR1 is LGHNT and CDR2 is FRNRAP. The CDR3 region has the DNA TGTGCTAGTGGTTTGCCCGGGTTTGGGACTGAAGCTTTCTTT. This gives the protein CASGLPGFGTEAFF. Full variable domain (remainder filled in from reference TRBV12-5 and TRBJ1-1): DARVTQTPRHKVTEMGQEVTMRCQPILGHNTVFWYRQTMMQGLELLAYFRNRAPLDDSGMPKDRFSAEMPDATLATLKIQPSEPRDSAVYFCASGLPGFGTEAFFGQGTRLTVV.

This clonotype was counted many times. This rearrangement joins TRBV7-2 to TRBJ2-1, with TRBD1 as a possible D gene (6 bases). V was clipped by 1 base and J by 2 bases, with 9 bases between them. CDR3 length: 15 residues. Germline CDR1 is SGHTA and CDR2 is FQGNSA. DNA of the CDR3: TGTGCCAGCAGCTTAGAACAGGGAACCTACAATGAGCAGTTCTTC. Protein sequence: CASSLEQGTYNEQFF.

Comment on this clonotype: One end of the junction is discordant with germline, which a read error may explain. The rearrangement uses TRBV6-4 and TRBJ1-5; D unresolved. CDR1 and CDR2 from the germline V gene are MRHNA and SNTAGT. The CDR3 covers 16 residues. CDR3 sequence: CANSALTRYSNQPQHF. DNA of the CDR3: TGTGCCAACAGTGCCCTAACAAGGTATAGCAATCAGCCCCAGCATTTT.

This clonotype was observed a few times. The chain couples TRBV7-9 to TRBJ1-2; the D is unclear. With 5 bases removed from V and 2 bases from J, the gap between germline ends came to 15 bases. The CDR3 length is 15 residues. CDR1 and CDR2 (germline): SEHNR, FQNEAQ (reference sequence). CDR3 nucleotide sequence: TGTGCCAGCAGCCCCCTCCAGGTCGACAACTATGGCTACACCTTC. Translated, it gives CASSPLQVDNYGYTF.

The table lists this clonotype with a few counts. This chain links TRBV7-3 with TRBJ2-3; 7 bases fit TRBD2. This CDR3 is built from 14 residues. Trimming took 5 bases from V and 2 from J; bases not matched to a gene: 4. Germline loops: CDR1 SGHTA, CDR2 FQGTGA. The CDR3 region is CASSKAGSTDTQYF. CDR3 in DNA: TGTGCCAGCAGCAAAGCGGGATCCACAGATACGCAGTATTTT. The full variable domain, its missing parts supplied by reference TRBV7-3 and TRBJ2-3, is GAGVSQTPSNKVTEKGKYVELRCDPISGHTALYWYRQSLGQGPEFLIYFQGTGAADDSGLPNDRFFAVRPEGSVSTLKIQRTERGDSAVYLCASSKAGSTDTQYFGPGTRLTVL.

The chain has TRBV6-6 and TRBJ2-7, with D possibly TRBD1 on 6 matching bases. The CDR3 is made up of 13 amino acids. V lost 2 bases and J 7 bases, leaving 12 bases between the germline ends. Per the germline V gene, CDR1 is MNHNY and CDR2 is SVGAGI (reference sequence). The CDR3 DNA reads TGTGCCAGCAGTTACACAGGGTTTGGGGAGCAGTACTTC. As protein: CASSYTGFGEQYF.

The sample holds many counts of this clonotype. This sequence joins TRBV20-1 and TRBJ2-7, with TRBD2 matching over 15 bases. CDR1 is DFQATT and CDR2 is SNEGSKA in the germline V gene (reference sequence). The J segment lost 3 bases and the V segment lost 4 bases, leaving 7 bases of the junction unmatched. CDR3 size: 16 residues. The CDR3 reads CSANGLAGGPFYEQYF. The CDR3 nucleotides are TGCAGTGCTAACGGACTAGCGGGAGGGCCGTTCTACGAGCAGTACTTC.

This clonotype was seen only a few times. The chain couples TRBV30 to TRBJ1-2, with 11 bases fitting TRBD1. This CDR3 contains 16 residues. V dropped 8 bases and J dropped 4; count of bases not matched to a gene: 15. Germline values: CDR1 GTSNPN, CDR2 SVGIG (reference sequence). The CDR3: CATRIPGQGGPYGYTF. CDR3 nucleotides: TGTGCCACTAGGATCCCGGGACAGGGGGGACCCTATGGCTACACCTTC. Supplemented by reference TRBV30 and TRBJ1-2, the full variable domain reads SQTIHQWPATLVQPVGSPLSLECTVEGTSNPNLYWYRQAAGRGLQLLFYSVGIGQISSEVPQNLSASRPQDRQFILSSKKLLLSDSGFYLCATRIPGQGGPYGYTFGSGTRLTVV.

This clonotype was recorded many times. The chain uses TRBV6-1 and TRBJ1-1; D remains unclear. Trimming stripped 7 bases from V and 6 bases from J, with 18 bases between. CDR1 MNHNS and CDR2 SASEGT come from the germline V gene. This CDR3 is 14 amino acids long. The CDR3 spells CASTEGTGGSEAFF. CDR3 DNA: TGTGCCAGCACCGAAGGTACGGGAGGGTCTGAAGCTTTCTTT.

This clonotype was counted many times. This sequence joins TRBV29-1 and TRBJ2-7; a weak D match, TRBD1 (5 bases). Trimming removed 5 bases from V and 2 bases from J, with 10 bases in between. CDR3 size: 12 residues. From germline, CDR1 is SQVTM and CDR2 ANQGSEA. The CDR3: CSVRTKTYEQYF. The CDR3 DNA reads as TGCAGCGTTAGGACAAAAACCTACGAGCAGTACTTC.

This clonotype occurred a few times. The V and J genes are TRBV29-1 and TRBJ2-7; tentative D call: TRBD1 (5 bases). Germline V gene data show CDR1 as SQVTM and CDR2 as ANQGSEA. CDR3 length: 12 amino acids. Deletions cut 3 bases from V and 1 base from J, with 7 bases between. Here the CDR3 DNA reads TGCAGCGTTGAGCAGGGATCCTACGAGCAGTACTTC. Encoded protein: CSVEQGSYEQYF.